The entry that follows covers one T cell receptor (beta chain) sequence. Original data processing: Amplification of reference gene primers was used by the study to estimate nucleated cell counts. TCRdb's table, derived via immunoSEQ multiplex PCR, lists solely in-frame clones and lacks some. The V and J calls and the clone size are those of that table, but D and trimming were determined from the DNA. The sample lists some 89,000 clones; about 80% were seen once. CDR1 is LNHDA and CDR2 is SQIVND in the germline V gene (reference sequence). This CDR3 has 17 residues. J was trimmed by 0 bases and V by 4 bases; bases with no gene match: 8. These data are taken from a study of blood T cell repertoires in COVID-19. Study at large: Specimens from acute and convalescent COVID-19 originated in the United States, Italy and Spain. The cDNA or gDNA used as material had been derived from T cells, B-cell-depleted T cells, or PBMCs.

Sequencing was done on a sample of peripheral blood. The rearrangement uses TRBV19 and TRBJ2-2, with 7 bases aligning to TRBD1. This TCR was sampled from a man between 65 and 85 years old with acute or convalescent COVID-19. The CDR3 here is CASSTPLGTANTGELFF. In DNA form, the CDR3 reads TGTGCCAGTAGTACCCCTTTGGGGACAGCGAACACCGGGGAGCTGTTTTTT.